This TCR beta chain was documented in a study of T cells in Graves' hyperthyroidism and ophthalmopathy. Study outcomes and limitations: Stable hyperthyroidism and ophthalmopathy were separated using 13 V-J signatures. Ophthalmopathy, which appeared later, was predicted by the model a median around 6.5 months before onset. Most clonotypes that expanded in the thyroid above 0.001 also showed up in blood.

The CDR3 regions of TCR beta were amplified from RNA transcripts. The HTBI primer set served for first-round RT-PCR of the TCR CDR3. TCRdb re-analysed the multiplex PCR reads in MiXCR, keeping a single row per CDR3 protein. This repertoire shows roughly 650,000 distinct CDR3 sequences, more than 15% found once; its top ten account for approximately 3.5%. On the basis of clinical symptoms, serum thyroxine and TRAb, thyroid ultrasound and orbital computed tomography, diagnoses were made. V was pared by 0 bases and J by 4 bases, with 6 bases of the junction left unmatched. The CDR3 spans 15 residues. Looked up from germline, CDR1 is SQVTM and CDR2 is ANQGSEA. A few counts support this clonotype. Its antigen is still unknown.

The chain couples TRBV29-1 to TRBJ1-3; 7 bases are a match to TRBD1. Sequenced input: blood. This sequence was found in a woman in her thirties or forties with Graves' ophthalmopathy. CDR3 protein: CSVEEGPGGGNTIYF. The CDR3 region has the DNA TGCAGCGTTGAAGAAGGTCCAGGGGGGGGAAACACCATATATTTT.